These 28 T cell receptor beta chains originate from one sample sequenced in a study of neoadjuvant nivolumab and ipilimumab in lung cancer. Data came from immunoSEQ multiplex PCR; TCRdb stores just in-frame clones and leaves some out. The repertoire consists of 25,000 to 35,000 clones, with approximately 90% occurring once and the leading ten covering around 5.1%. The sequenced sample was peripheral blood, obtained after neoadjuvant nivolumab, alone or with ipilimumab, at or shortly before surgery. These receptors came from an adult with non-small cell lung cancer.

The V gene is TRBV5-6, the J gene TRBJ2-3, with TRBD1 matching over 11 bases. CDR1 and CDR2 (germline): SGHDT, YYEEEE. CDR3 length: 15 residues. J gave up 6 bases and V 1 base, and 4 bases lay outside the gene matches. The CDR3 region has the DNA TGTGCCAGCAGCTTGTTCGGGACAGGGGGTGATACGCAGTATTTT. Its translation: CASSLFGTGGDTQYF.

The chain is built from TRBV9 and TRBJ1-1; no clear D. The CDR3 extends over 14 amino acids. The V gene lost 0 bases and the J gene lost 4 bases, with 10 bases spanning the gap. Germline V gives CDR1 SGDLS, CDR2 YYNGEE. The CDR3 is CASSVDQPGTEAFF. In DNA, the CDR3 is TGTGCCAGCAGCGTAGATCAGCCAGGCACTGAAGCTTTCTTT.

The chain recombines TRBV5-1 with TRBJ2-3, with 10 bases identical to TRBD2. Trimming cost V 0 bases and J 0 bases; bases outside gene matches: 7. The CDR3 loop spans 18 amino acids. The germline gives CDR1 SGHRS, CDR2 YFSETQ. CDR3 sequence (DNA): TGCGCCAGCAGCTTGGCGCCTAGCGGGGGTCTCAGCACAGATACGCAGTATTTT. This encodes CASSLAPSGGLSTDTQYF.

This clone showed up just once. The V and J genes are TRBV5-1 and TRBJ1-1; 8 bases match TRBD1. V lost 6 bases, J lost 4 bases, and 8 bases stayed unmatched. The CDR3 runs to 14 residues. Germline values: CDR1 SGHRS, CDR2 YFSETQ. The CDR3 nucleotides read TGCGCCAGCATTTCAGGGGGCGGAGGCACTGAAGCTTTCTTT. Its protein is CASISGGGGTEAFF.

The chain couples TRBV11-2 to TRBJ2-3; 10 bases line up with TRBD1. V gave up 3 bases and J gave up 0 bases; unmatched junction bases: 3. In germline, CDR1 is SGHAT, CDR2 FQNNGV. The CDR3 runs to 16 residues. CDR3: CASSLTGGLSTDTQYF. The CDR3 coding sequence is TGTGCCAGCAGCTTGACAGGGGGCCTTAGCACAGATACGCAGTATTTT. Variable domain in full (rest from reference TRBV11-2 and TRBJ2-3): EAGVAQSPRYKIIEKRQSVAFWCNPISGHATLYWYQQILGQGPKLLIQFQNNGVVDDSQLPKDRFSAERLKGVDSTLKIQPAKLEDSAVYLCASSLTGGLSTDTQYFGPGTRLTVL.

The chain combines TRBV11-1 with TRBJ2-7, with TRBD1 as a possible D gene (6 bases). Germline CDR1 reads SGHAT; CDR2 reads FQDESV (reference sequence). V was cut by 4 bases and J by 5 bases, with 12 bases left in between. This CDR3 is built from 13 residues. The CDR3 bases are TGTGCCAGCAGCTCTCCAACAGGGAACGAGCAGTACTTC. Its translation: CASSSPTGNEQYF.

CDR3 residues: CASSLVRTAEAFF. CDR3 in DNA: TGTGCCAGCAGCTTAGTCAGAACAGCTGAAGCTTTCTTT. This chain uses TRBV7-2 with TRBJ1-1, with D uncertain. This CDR3 is built from 13 residues. V lost 1 base to trimming and J lost 6 bases, with 9 bases between them. Germline lookup yields CDR1 SGHTA and CDR2 FQGNSA.

This sequence joins TRBV18 and TRBJ1-4; D unclear. Germline CDR1 reads KGHSH; CDR2 reads LQKENI. With 3 bases removed from V and 9 bases from J, the gap between germline ends came to 17 bases. The CDR3 runs to 15 residues. The CDR3 sequence: CASSPPDGSGKKLFF. The DNA of the CDR3 is TGTGCCAGCTCACCTCCGGACGGGAGTGGTAAAAAACTGTTTTTT.

The rearrangement links TRBV10-2 to TRBJ1-2, with 7 bases matching TRBD1. Germline CDR1 is WSHSY and CDR2 is SAAADI. This CDR3 contains 13 residues. V trimming: 4 bases; J trimming: 7 bases; junction bases outside the gene matches: 6. This chain's CDR3 is CASSGTGVGGYTF. In DNA, the CDR3 is TGCGCCAGCAGTGGAACAGGGGTTGGTGGCTACACCTTC.

The chain carries TRBV7-2 and TRBJ2-1; no firm D call. CDR3 length equals 12 residues. The V end lost 4 bases, the J end lost 6 bases, and 7 bases lay between the germline ends. Germline-derived CDR1 and CDR2 are SGHTA and FQGNSA. CDR3 region: CASSSYRNEQFF. CDR3 nucleotide sequence: TGTGCCAGCAGCTCTTACCGCAATGAGCAGTTCTTC.

The chain links TRBV4-3 to TRBJ1-6, with D unclear. V lost 3 bases and J lost 0, with 12 bases in between. Germline values: CDR1 LGHNA, CDR2 YSLEER. The CDR3 is made up of 17 amino acids. The chain's CDR3 is CASSQGGLSSYNSPLHF. The CDR3 bases are TGCGCCAGCAGCCAGGGCGGGTTGAGCTCCTATAATTCACCCCTCCACTTT.

The rearrangement links TRBV11-2 to TRBJ2-2; 7 bases fit TRBD2. The length of the CDR3 is 15 residues. The ends lost 5 bases at V and 4 bases at J; junction bases unmatched: 7. The germline V gene encodes CDR1 SGHAT and CDR2 FQNNGV. As DNA, the CDR3 is TGTGCCAGCAGCCTGCGGGACTACTTCACCGGGGAGCTGTTTTTT. Translated, it gives CASSLRDYFTGELFF.

CDR3 region: CASSEQGAMNTEAFF. DNA for the CDR3: TGTGCCAGCAGTGAACAGGGGGCAATGAACACTGAAGCTTTCTTT. The gene calls are TRBV2 and TRBJ1-1, with 8 bases fitting TRBD1. V was pared by 2 bases and J by 0 bases, with 2 bases of the junction left unmatched. CDR1 and CDR2 from the germline V gene are SNHLY and FYNNEI. The CDR3 has 15 amino acids.

J is TRBJ2-3 and V is TRBV13; no clear D gene. The CDR3 spans 14 residues. Germline CDR1 reads PRHDT; CDR2 reads FYEKMQ (reference sequence). With 4 bases removed from V and 1 base from J, the gap between germline ends came to 9 bases. CDR3 amino acids: CASSSSGGTDTQYF. CDR3 bases: TGTGCCAGCAGCTCCTCTGGAGGCACAGATACGCAGTATTTT.

CDR3 DNA: TGCGCCAGCAGCTTGTCGATGACAGGGGGAGTCTACGAGCAGTACTTC. Its protein is CASSLSMTGGVYEQYF. V is TRBV5-1 and J is TRBJ2-7, with TRBD1 matching over 9 bases. V shed 1 base and J 3 bases; nucleotides not matched to a gene: 8. The CDR3 covers 16 residues. The germline V gene has CDR1 SGHRS and CDR2 YFSETQ.

The gene calls are TRBV7-9 and TRBJ2-2; no clear D gene. The CDR3 is made up of 11 amino acids. Trimming left V 3 bases short and J 7 bases short, with 3 bases between. The germline V gene encodes CDR1 SEHNR and CDR2 FQNEAQ (reference sequence). The CDR3 spells CASSFDGELFF. The CDR3 region has the DNA TGTGCCAGCAGCTTCGACGGGGAGCTGTTTTTT.

This chain uses TRBV7-9 with TRBJ2-3; the D gene is possibly TRBD2 (7 bases). V lost 5 bases and J lost 2, with 17 bases in between. This CDR3 region has 16 residues. Germline lookup yields CDR1 SEHNR and CDR2 FQNEAQ (reference sequence). The CDR3 DNA reads as TGTGCCAGCAGCCCCCGGCGGGGGCTGAACACAGATACGCAGTATTTT. This translates into CASSPRRGLNTDTQYF.

The chain joins TRBV18 to TRBJ2-2, with D possibly being TRBD2 (5 bases). The CDR3 loop spans 16 amino acids. Germline-derived CDR1 and CDR2 are KGHSH and LQKENI. The V end lost 3 bases, the J end lost 4 bases, and 15 bases lay between the germline ends. The CDR3 loop reads CASSPNVGGSTGELFF. CDR3 nucleotide sequence: TGTGCCAGCTCACCCAATGTAGGCGGGTCCACCGGGGAGCTGTTTTTT.

The genes are TRBV6-1 and TRBJ2-7, with 9 bases fitting TRBD1. This CDR3 is 15 amino acids long. Germline CDR1 is MNHNS and CDR2 is SASEGT. Trimming removed 10 bases from V and 0 bases from J; junction bases left unmatched: 10. The CDR3 DNA follows: TGTGCCACTACAGGGGGCCGCCCGAGCTCCTACGAGCAGTACTTC. Amino acid sequence: CATTGGRPSSYEQYF.

Note on this clone: In the same sample, other DNA sequences code for this CDR3. This chain links TRBV18 with TRBJ2-7; D unclear. Germline loops: CDR1 KGHSH, CDR2 LQKENI. Deletions cut 3 bases from V and 0 bases from J, with 3 bases between. CDR3 size: 12 residues. Here the CDR3 DNA reads TGTGCCAGCTCACCCAGCTCCTACGAGCAGTACTTC. Residues: CASSPSSYEQYF.

The chain combines TRBV5-5 with TRBJ2-2; TRBD1 matches 7 bases. Germline V gene sequence: CDR1 SGHKS, CDR2 YYEKEE (reference sequence). J lost 4 bases, V lost 4 bases, and 10 bases had no gene match. The CDR3 runs to 16 residues. In DNA form, the CDR3 reads TGTGCCAGCAGCCTCCGCACAGGGGATTCCACCGGGGAGCTGTTTTTT. The encoded protein is CASSLRTGDSTGELFF.

CDR3 in amino acids: CASRNENTGELFF. DNA for the CDR3: TGCGCCAGCAGAAACGAGAACACCGGGGAGCTGTTTTTT. This chain connects TRBV10-2 to TRBJ2-2; D is uncertain. This CDR3 spans 13 amino acids. Germline CDR1 and CDR2: WSHSY and SAAADI. The V end was cut by 6 bases, the J end by 1 base, with 6 bases between.

This clone was found a few times. The chain recombines TRBV19 with TRBJ1-2; D remains ambiguous. Trimming took 5 bases from V and 4 from J, leaving 14 bases between them. The CDR3 has 14 residues. Germline CDR1 LNHDA, CDR2 SQIVND (reference sequence). The CDR3 sequence is CASSLGPRSYGYTF. CDR3 nucleotides: TGTGCCAGTAGTCTCGGGCCCCGAAGCTATGGCTACACCTTC.

This clone was counted a single time. The rearrangement links TRBV29-1 to TRBJ2-7; perhaps D is TRBD1 or TRBD2 (5 bases each). CDR1 and CDR2 from the germline V gene are SQVTM and ANQGSEA. This CDR3 is built from 12 residues. V gave up 6 bases and J gave up 3 bases, with 12 bases separating them. CDR3 DNA sequence: TGCAGCGTCCAAGGGACGGACTACGAGCAGTACTTC. Encoded protein: CSVQGTDYEQYF.

This chain connects TRBV5-4 to TRBJ1-4; 7 bases fit TRBD1. The CDR3 is 15 amino acids. Per germline, CDR1 SGHNT and CDR2 YYREEE (reference sequence). The J segment lost 8 bases and the V segment lost 0 bases, leaving 7 bases of the junction unmatched. DNA for the CDR3: TGTGCCAGCAGCTTGGGGGGACAGCTCAGGGAAAAACTGTTTTTT. Its translation is CASSLGGQLREKLFF.

The V gene is TRBV19, the J gene TRBJ1-5; tentative D call: TRBD1 (6 bases). The CDR3 extends over 16 amino acids. Germline V gives CDR1 LNHDA, CDR2 SQIVND (reference sequence). V dropped 3 bases and J dropped 7 bases, with 19 bases sitting between them. Here the CDR3 DNA reads TGTGCCAGTAGTATCCTGCGCTCAGGGGTCGGACAGCCCCAGCATTTT. This codes for CASSILRSGVGQPQHF.

This chain uses TRBV11-2 with TRBJ1-1; D call uncertain. V lost 5 bases to trimming and J lost 0 bases, with 13 bases between them. Germline V CDR1 and CDR2: SGHAT, FQNNGV. This CDR3 contains 15 residues. As DNA, the CDR3 is TGTGCCAGCAGCCGCAATCTACTTATGAACACTGAAGCTTTCTTT. This translates into CASSRNLLMNTEAFF. Filled out from reference TRBV11-2 and TRBJ1-1, the complete variable domain reads EAGVAQSPRYKIIEKRQSVAFWCNPISGHATLYWYQQILGQGPKLLIQFQNNGVVDDSQLPKDRFSAERLKGVDSTLKIQPAKLEDSAVYLCASSRNLLMNTEAFFGQGTRLTVV.

The chain links TRBV5-1 to TRBJ1-1, with 7 bases aligning to TRBD1. The CDR3 is made up of 13 amino acids. Germline CDR1 and CDR2: SGHRS and YFSETQ. After removal of 0 bases from V and 7 bases from J, the junction contained 3 bases not matched to a gene. The CDR3 loop reads CASSLGGQVEAFF. CDR3 DNA sequence: TGCGCCAGCAGCTTGGGCGGACAGGTTGAAGCTTTCTTT.